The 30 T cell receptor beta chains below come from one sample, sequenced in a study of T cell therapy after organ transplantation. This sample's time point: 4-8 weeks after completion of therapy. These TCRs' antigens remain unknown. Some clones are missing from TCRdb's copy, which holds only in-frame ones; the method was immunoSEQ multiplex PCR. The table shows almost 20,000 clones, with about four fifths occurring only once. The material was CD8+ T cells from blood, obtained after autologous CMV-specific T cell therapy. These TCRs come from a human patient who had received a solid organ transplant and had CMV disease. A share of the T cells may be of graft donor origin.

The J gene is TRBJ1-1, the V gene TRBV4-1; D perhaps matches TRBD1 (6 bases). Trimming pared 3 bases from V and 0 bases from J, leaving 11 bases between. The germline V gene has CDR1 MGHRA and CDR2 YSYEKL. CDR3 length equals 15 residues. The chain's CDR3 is CASSHLTGLNTEAFF. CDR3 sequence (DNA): TGCGCCAGCAGCCACCTGACAGGATTGAACACTGAAGCTTTCTTT.

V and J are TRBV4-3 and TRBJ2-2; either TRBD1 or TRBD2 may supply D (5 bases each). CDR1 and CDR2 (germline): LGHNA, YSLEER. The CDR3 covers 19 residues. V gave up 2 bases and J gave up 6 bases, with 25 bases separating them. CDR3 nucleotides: TGCGCCAGCAGCCAATTCCGGGACGCGGAGGTGGATTTACCCGGGGAGCTGTTTTTT. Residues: CASSQFRDAEVDLPGELFF.

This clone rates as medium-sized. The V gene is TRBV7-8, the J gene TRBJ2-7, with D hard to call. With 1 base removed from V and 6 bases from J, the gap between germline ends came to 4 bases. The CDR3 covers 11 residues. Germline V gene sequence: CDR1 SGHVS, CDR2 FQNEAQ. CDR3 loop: CASSLDGEQYF. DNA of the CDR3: TGTGCCAGCAGCTTAGATGGCGAGCAGTACTTC.

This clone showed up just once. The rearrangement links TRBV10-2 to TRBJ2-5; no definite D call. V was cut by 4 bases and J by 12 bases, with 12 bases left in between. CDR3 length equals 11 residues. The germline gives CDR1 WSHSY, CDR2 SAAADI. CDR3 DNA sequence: TGCGCCAGCAGTGCACCCAGTATCGAGTACTTC. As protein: CASSAPSIEYF.

CDR3 DNA: TGTGCCAGCAGCTTGGAATTGCTTTCCGACACTGAAGCTTTCTTT. Its protein product is CASSLELLSDTEAFF. V and J are TRBV5-5 and TRBJ1-1, with no clear D. Germline V gene data show CDR1 as SGHKS and CDR2 as YYEKEE (reference sequence). The germline V and J ends were trimmed by 0 bases and 3 bases, with 12 bases remaining between them. The CDR3 length is 15 residues.

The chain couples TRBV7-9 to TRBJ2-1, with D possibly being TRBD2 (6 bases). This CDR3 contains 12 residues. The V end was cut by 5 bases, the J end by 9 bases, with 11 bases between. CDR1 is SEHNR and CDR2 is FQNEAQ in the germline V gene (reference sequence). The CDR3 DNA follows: TGTGCCAGCAGCCCACTAGCCGGTGAGCAGTTCTTC. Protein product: CASSPLAGEQFF.

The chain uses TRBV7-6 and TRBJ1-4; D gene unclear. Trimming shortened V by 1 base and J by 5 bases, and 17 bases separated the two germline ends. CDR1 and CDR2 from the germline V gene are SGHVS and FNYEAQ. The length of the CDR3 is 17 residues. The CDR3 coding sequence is TGTGCCAGCAGCTTAGACGGTGGTCTTCCCCCGAATGAAAAACTGTTTTTT. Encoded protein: CASSLDGGLPPNEKLFF.

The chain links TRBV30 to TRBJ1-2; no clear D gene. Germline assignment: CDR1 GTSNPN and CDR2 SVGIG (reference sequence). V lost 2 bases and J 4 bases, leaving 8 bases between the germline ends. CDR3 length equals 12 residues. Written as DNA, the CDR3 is TGTGCCTGGAGTTATTCCCCCTATGGCTACACCTTC. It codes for CAWSYSPYGYTF. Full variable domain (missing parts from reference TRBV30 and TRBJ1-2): SQTIHQWPATLVQPVGSPLSLECTVEGTSNPNLYWYRQAAGRGLQLLFYSVGIGQISSEVPQNLSASRPQDRQFILSSKKLLLSDSGFYLCAWSYSPYGYTFGSGTRLTVV.

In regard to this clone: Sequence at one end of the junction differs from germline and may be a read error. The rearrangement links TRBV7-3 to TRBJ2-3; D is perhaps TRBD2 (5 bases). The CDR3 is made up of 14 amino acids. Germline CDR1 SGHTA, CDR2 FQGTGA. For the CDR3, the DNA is TGTGCCAGCAGCCTAACCGGGGAATTGGGTACGCAGTATTTT. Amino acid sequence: CASSLTGELGTQYF.

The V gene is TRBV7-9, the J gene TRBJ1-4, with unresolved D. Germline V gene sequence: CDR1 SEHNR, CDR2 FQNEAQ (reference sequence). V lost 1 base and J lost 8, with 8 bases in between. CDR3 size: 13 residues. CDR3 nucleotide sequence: TGTGCCAGCAGCTTAGATTTAGGGGAAAAACTGTTTTTT. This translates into CASSLDLGEKLFF.

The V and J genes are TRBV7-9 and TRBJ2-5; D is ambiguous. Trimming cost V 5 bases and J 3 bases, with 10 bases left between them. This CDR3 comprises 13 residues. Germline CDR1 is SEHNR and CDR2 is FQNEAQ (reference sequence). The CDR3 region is CASSPPHEETQYF. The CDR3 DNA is TGTGCCAGCAGCCCCCCTCATGAAGAGACCCAGTACTTC.

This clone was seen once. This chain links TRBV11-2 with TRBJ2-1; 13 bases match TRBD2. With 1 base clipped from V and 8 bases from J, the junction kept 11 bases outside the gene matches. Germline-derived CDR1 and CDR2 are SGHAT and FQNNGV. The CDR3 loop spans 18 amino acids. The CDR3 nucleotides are TGTGCCAGCAGCTTAGCCTGGGTTGGGACTAGCGGGATCTATGAGCAGTTCTTC. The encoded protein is CASSLAWVGTSGIYEQFF.

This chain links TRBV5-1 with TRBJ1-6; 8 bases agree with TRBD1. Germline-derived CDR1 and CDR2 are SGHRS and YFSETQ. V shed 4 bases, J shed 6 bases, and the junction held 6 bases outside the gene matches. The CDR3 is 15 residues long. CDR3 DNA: TGCGCCAGCAGCCGGACAGGGCGCCTTAATTCACCCCTCCACTTT. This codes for CASSRTGRLNSPLHF.

The CDR3 loop reads CASSGENTEAFF. The CDR3 DNA reads TGTGCCAGCAGCGGGGAGAACACTGAAGCTTTCTTT. The V and J genes are TRBV7-6 and TRBJ1-1, with no clear D. The germline V and J ends were trimmed by 5 bases and 1 base, with 5 bases remaining between them. This CDR3 has 12 residues. Germline assignment: CDR1 SGHVS and CDR2 FNYEAQ.

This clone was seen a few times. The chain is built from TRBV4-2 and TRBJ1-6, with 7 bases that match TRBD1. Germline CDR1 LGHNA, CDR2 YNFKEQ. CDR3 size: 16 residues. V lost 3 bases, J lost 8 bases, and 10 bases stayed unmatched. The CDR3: CASSHLTGQSDSPLHF. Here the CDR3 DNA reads TGTGCCAGCAGCCACCTCACGGGACAGTCAGATTCACCCCTCCACTTT.

The CDR3 nucleotides are TGTGCCAGCAGCTTTGGTGGGGCGGCCGGCTACACCTTC. Translating it yields CASSFGGAAGYTF. The chain carries TRBV5-6 and TRBJ1-2; possibly TRBD1 for D (5 bases). The CDR3 has 13 residues. The V end was cut by 2 bases, the J end by 8 bases, with 13 bases between. Germline V gives CDR1 SGHDT, CDR2 YYEEEE.

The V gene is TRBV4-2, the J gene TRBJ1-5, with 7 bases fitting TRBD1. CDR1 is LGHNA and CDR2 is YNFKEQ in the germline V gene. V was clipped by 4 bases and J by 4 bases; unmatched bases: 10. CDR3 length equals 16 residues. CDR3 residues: CASSPLGAGGNQPQHF. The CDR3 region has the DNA TGTGCCAGCAGCCCCTTAGGGGCAGGGGGTAATCAGCCCCAGCATTTT.

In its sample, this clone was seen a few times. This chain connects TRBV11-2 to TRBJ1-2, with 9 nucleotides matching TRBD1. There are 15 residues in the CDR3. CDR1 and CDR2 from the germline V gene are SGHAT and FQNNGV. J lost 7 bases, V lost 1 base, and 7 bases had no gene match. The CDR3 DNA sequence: TGTGCCAGCAGCTTAGGGGGGACAGGGCGTAGTGGCTACACCTTC. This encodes CASSLGGTGRSGYTF.

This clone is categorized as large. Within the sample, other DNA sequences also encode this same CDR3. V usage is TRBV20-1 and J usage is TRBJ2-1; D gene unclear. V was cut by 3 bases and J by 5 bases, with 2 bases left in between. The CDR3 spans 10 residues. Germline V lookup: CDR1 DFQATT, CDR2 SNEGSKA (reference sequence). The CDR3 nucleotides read TGCAGTGCTAGTAACAATGAGCAGTTCTTC. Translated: CSASNNEQFF.

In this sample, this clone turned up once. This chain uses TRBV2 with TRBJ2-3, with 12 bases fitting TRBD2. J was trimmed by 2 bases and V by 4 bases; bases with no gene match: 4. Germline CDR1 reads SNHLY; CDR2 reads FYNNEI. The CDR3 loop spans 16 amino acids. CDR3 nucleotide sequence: TGTGCCAGCAGTGGGGGACTAGCGGGCAACACAGATACGCAGTATTTT. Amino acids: CASSGGLAGNTDTQYF.

CDR3 loop: CASSYTAELGPQQFF. CDR3 coding DNA: TGTGCCAGCAGTTACACGGCAGAGCTAGGCCCGCAGCAGTTCTTC. The gene calls are TRBV6-5 and TRBJ2-1; D remains ambiguous. Per germline, CDR1 MNHEY and CDR2 SVGAGI. V was cut by 2 bases and J by 11 bases, with 19 bases left in between. The CDR3 consists of 15 residues.

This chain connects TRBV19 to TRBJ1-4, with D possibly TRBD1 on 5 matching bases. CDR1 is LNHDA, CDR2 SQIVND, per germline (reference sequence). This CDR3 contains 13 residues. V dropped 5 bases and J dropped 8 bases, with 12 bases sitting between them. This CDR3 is CASSFRGEEKLFF. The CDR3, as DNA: TGTGCCAGTAGTTTTCGGGGGGAAGAAAAACTGTTTTTT.

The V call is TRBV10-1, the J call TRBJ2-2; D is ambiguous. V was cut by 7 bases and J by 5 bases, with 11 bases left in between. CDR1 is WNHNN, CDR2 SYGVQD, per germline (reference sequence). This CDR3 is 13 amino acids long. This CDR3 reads CASTPVETGELFF. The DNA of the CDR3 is TGCGCCAGCACTCCAGTCGAAACCGGGGAGCTGTTTTTT.

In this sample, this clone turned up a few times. Here the CDR3 reads CASSFGTVNYEQYF. The CDR3, as DNA: TGTGCCAGCAGCTTTGGAACAGTGAACTACGAGCAGTACTTC. The genes are TRBV5-5 and TRBJ2-7, with D unclear. Germline loops: CDR1 SGHKS, CDR2 YYEKEE (reference sequence). Trimming took 2 bases from V and 3 from J, leaving 12 bases between them. The length of the CDR3 is 14 residues. The whole variable domain, filled in from reference TRBV5-5 and TRBJ2-7, reads DAGVTQSPTHLIKTRGQQVTLRCSPISGHKSVSWYQQVLGQGPQFIFQYYEKEERGRGNFPDRFSARQFPNYSSELNVNALLLGDSALYLCASSFGTVNYEQYFGPGTRLTVT.

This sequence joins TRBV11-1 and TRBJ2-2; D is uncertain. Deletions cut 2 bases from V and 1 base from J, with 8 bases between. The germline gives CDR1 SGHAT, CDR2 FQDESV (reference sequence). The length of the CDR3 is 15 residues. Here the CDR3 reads CASSLMAGNTGELFF. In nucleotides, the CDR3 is TGTGCCAGCAGCTTAATGGCAGGGAACACCGGGGAGCTGTTTTTT.

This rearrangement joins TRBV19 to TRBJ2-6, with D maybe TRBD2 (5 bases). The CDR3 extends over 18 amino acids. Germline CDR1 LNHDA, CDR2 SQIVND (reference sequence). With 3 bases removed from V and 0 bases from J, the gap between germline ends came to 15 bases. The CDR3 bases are TGTGCCAGTAGTATTTCTGGACTCCCTGTCTCTGGGGCCAACGTCCTGACTTTC. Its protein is CASSISGLPVSGANVLTF. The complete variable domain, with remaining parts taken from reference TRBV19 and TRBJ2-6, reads DGGITQSPKYLFRKEGQNVTLSCEQNLNHDAMYWYRQDPGQGLRLIYYSQIVNDFQKGDIAEGYSVSREKKESFPLTVTSAQKNPTAFYLCASSISGLPVSGANVLTFGAGSRLTVL.

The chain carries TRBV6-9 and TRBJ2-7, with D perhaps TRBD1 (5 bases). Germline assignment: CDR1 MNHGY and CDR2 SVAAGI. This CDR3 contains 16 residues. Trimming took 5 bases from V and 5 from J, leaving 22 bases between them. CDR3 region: CASSDLGLYEFDEQYF. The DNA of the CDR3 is TGTGCCAGCAGTGATTTGGGGCTATACGAATTCGACGAGCAGTACTTC.

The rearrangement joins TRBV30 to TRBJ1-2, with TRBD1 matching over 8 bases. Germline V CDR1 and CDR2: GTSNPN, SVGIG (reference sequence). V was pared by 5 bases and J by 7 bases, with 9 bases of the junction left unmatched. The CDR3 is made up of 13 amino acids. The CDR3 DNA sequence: TGTGCCTGGGGTGACAGGGGCGGGAGTGGCTACACCTTC. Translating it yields CAWGDRGGSGYTF.

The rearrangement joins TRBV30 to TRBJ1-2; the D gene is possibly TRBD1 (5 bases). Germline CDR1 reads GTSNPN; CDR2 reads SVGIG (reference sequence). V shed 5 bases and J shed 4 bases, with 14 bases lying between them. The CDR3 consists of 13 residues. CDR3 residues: CAWWDGGIYGYTF. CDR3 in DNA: TGTGCCTGGTGGGACGGTGGGATCTATGGCTACACCTTC.

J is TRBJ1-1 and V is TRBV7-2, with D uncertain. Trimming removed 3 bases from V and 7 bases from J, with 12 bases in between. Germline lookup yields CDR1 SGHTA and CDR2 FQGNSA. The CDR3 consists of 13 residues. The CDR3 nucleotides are TGTGCCAGCAGCTTCCTTGAACAGATTGAAGCTTTCTTT. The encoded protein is CASSFLEQIEAFF.